The next 24 T cell receptor beta chains were all read from a single sample in a study of identical twins. TCRdb recomputed calls from the 5' RACE reads with MiXCR, one row per CDR3 protein. The repertoire holds some 500,000 distinct CDR3 sequences, 7.5% to 10% seen once, with roughly 3.2% in the top ten. These data are also associated with another study on yellow fever vaccine responses in identical twins.

The sequenced sample consisted of PBMCs. All receptors come from a woman under 30 in good health.

The V call is TRBV2, the J call TRBJ2-2, with 8 bases identical to TRBD2. Germline-derived CDR1 and CDR2 are SNHLY and FYNNEI. V was pared by 0 bases and J by 7 bases, with 4 bases of the junction left unmatched. The CDR3 runs to 15 residues. CDR3 region: CASSEALRGVGELFF. Here the CDR3 DNA reads TGTGCCAGCAGTGAAGCGTTGCGGGGGGTCGGGGAGCTGTTTTTT. The full variable domain, with the rest looked up from reference TRBV2 and TRBJ2-2, is EPEVTQTPSHQVTQMGQEVILRCVPISNHLYFYWYRQILGQKVEFLVSFYNNEISEKSEIFDDQFSVERPDGSNFTLKIRSTKLEDSAMYFCASSEALRGVGELFFGEGSRLTVL.

This clonotype was seen a handful of times. V and J are TRBV12-3 or TRBV12-4 and TRBJ2-1; TRBD2 might be the D (7 bases). The V and J ends lost 8 bases and 6 bases respectively, with 11 bases between them. This CDR3 is 12 amino acids long. CDR3 loop: CASGGAGNEQFF. CDR3 coding DNA: TGTGCCAGCGGGGGGGCGGGCAATGAGCAGTTCTTC.

This clonotype was seen at least ten times. The genes are TRBV12-3 or TRBV12-4 and TRBJ2-1; D possibly corresponds to TRBD2 (5 bases). CDR3 length equals 14 residues. The ends were cut back, 3 bases at V and 6 bases at J, with 12 bases in the middle. The CDR3 nucleotides read TGTGCCAGCAGTTTCCTACTAGAAGCCAATGAGCAGTTCTTC. Protein sequence: CASSFLLEANEQFF.

This clonotype has more than one count but fewer than ten. The chain combines TRBV7-8 with TRBJ1-5; the D gene is possibly TRBD1 (5 bases). This CDR3 contains 12 residues. V lost 8 bases and J lost 8, with 13 bases in between. Germline V gives CDR1 SGHVS, CDR2 FQNEAQ. The chain's CDR3 is CASGTGSKPQHF. In DNA, the CDR3 is TGTGCCAGCGGTACAGGTTCAAAGCCCCAGCATTTT.

This clonotype turned up a few times. The rearrangement uses TRBV10-3 and TRBJ2-1; D tentatively fits TRBD1 or TRBD2 (5 bases each). Germline-derived CDR1 and CDR2 are ENHRY and SYGVKD. The ends were cut back, 6 bases at V and 2 bases at J, with 14 bases in the middle. This CDR3 comprises 15 residues. The CDR3 DNA is TGTGCCATCAGGCCTGTTGGGACCCCCTACAATGAGCAGTTCTTC. This gives the protein CAIRPVGTPYNEQFF.

The J gene is TRBJ2-1, the V gene TRBV6-1; 8 nucleotides agree with TRBD2. CDR1 is MNHNS, CDR2 SASEGT, per germline. V shed 5 bases, J shed 2 bases, and the junction held 11 bases outside the gene matches. This CDR3 is built from 17 residues. CDR3 DNA sequence: TGTGCCAGCAGTCCGCTGACGGGACTAGGGGCCTACAATGAGCAGTTCTTC. Its translation is CASSPLTGLGAYNEQFF.

This clonotype was observed at least ten times. The J gene is TRBJ1-1, the V gene TRBV5-6; D perhaps matches TRBD1 (6 bases). The CDR3 is 15 residues long. V was shortened by 4 bases and J by 4 bases, with 17 bases between the two germline ends. The germline CDR1 and CDR2 sequences are SGHDT and YYEEEE. CDR3 nucleotide sequence: TGTGCCAGCAGCATCCCCGGGGGGCTCGGCACTGAAGCTTTCTTT. As protein: CASSIPGGLGTEAFF. Combining the CDR3 with reference TRBV5-6 and TRBJ1-1 gives the whole variable domain DAGVTQSPTHLIKTRGQQVTLRCSPKSGHDTVSWYQQALGQGPQFIFQYYEEEERQRGNFPDRFSGHQFPNYSSELNVNALLLGDSALYLCASSIPGGLGTEAFFGQGTRLTVV.

This clonotype occurred many times. Written as DNA, the CDR3 is TGTGCCAGCAGCCCGACAGGGCGAGGAGCGGGGACCCAGTACTTC. It codes for CASSPTGRGAGTQYF. The rearrangement uses TRBV12-3 or TRBV12-4 and TRBJ2-5; the D gene is possibly TRBD1 (7 bases). The CDR3 extends over 15 amino acids. Trimming pared 6 bases from V and 7 bases from J, leaving 21 bases between.

This clonotype has more than one count but fewer than ten. The rearrangement uses TRBV12-3 or TRBV12-4 and TRBJ2-1, with D perhaps TRBD2 (6 bases). V dropped 6 bases and J dropped 6 bases, with 21 bases sitting between them. The CDR3 spans 16 residues. The CDR3 DNA sequence: TGTGCCAGCAGCCCCTCTAGCGAGGGAGGCGTCAATGAGCAGTTCTTC. It translates to CASSPSSEGGVNEQFF.

Concerning this clonotype: With a much larger clone just one base away, this may be a read error. The chain employs TRBV5-5 and TRBJ2-5, with a tentative D call TRBD2 (6 bases). The CDR3 length is 16 residues. Germline CDR1 reads SGHKS; CDR2 reads YYEKEE (reference sequence). V was shortened by 0 bases and J by 6 bases, with 18 bases between the two germline ends. This CDR3 reads CASSLVNQRARKTQYF. In DNA, the CDR3 is TGTGCCAGCAGCTTGGTGAACCAGCGGGCGCGGAAGACCCAGTACTTC.

This clonotype was seen a handful of times. DNA for the CDR3: TGTGCCAGCAGCTTAATAATGGACAACTCCTACGAGCAGTACTTC. This translates into CASSLIMDNSYEQYF. The chain combines TRBV7-2 with TRBJ2-7, with D maybe TRBD1 (5 bases). V lost 2 bases, J lost 0 bases, and 11 bases lay in between. The CDR3 loop spans 15 amino acids. Germline V gene sequence: CDR1 SGHTA, CDR2 FQGNSA.

This clonotype was seen a handful of times. V gene TRBV18 combines with J gene TRBJ2-1; D call uncertain. Germline CDR1 KGHSH, CDR2 LQKENI. The CDR3 consists of 14 residues. V was trimmed by 3 bases and J by 0 bases, leaving 6 bases between them. The CDR3 coding sequence is TGTGCCAGCTCACCGGGTGTCTCCTACAATGAGCAGTTCTTC. Translation gives CASSPGVSYNEQFF.

The genes are TRBV29-1 and TRBJ2-2; no clear D gene. The CDR3 totals 13 residues. The ends were cut back, 5 bases at V and 1 base at J, with 8 bases in the middle. Per the germline V gene, CDR1 is SQVTM and CDR2 is ANQGSEA. Written as DNA, the CDR3 is TGCAGCGTTCTAAAGGGGAACACCGGGGAGCTGTTTTTT. It encodes CSVLKGNTGELFF.

The V call is TRBV20-1, the J call TRBJ2-3; tentative D call: TRBD2 (6 bases). The CDR3 totals 15 residues. The germline V and J ends were trimmed by 3 bases and 1 base, with 14 bases remaining between them. The V gene's germline CDR1 is DFQATT and CDR2 SNEGSKA (reference sequence). CDR3 loop: CSARGLASRTDTQYF. DNA for the CDR3: TGCAGTGCTAGGGGACTCGCTAGCCGCACAGATACGCAGTATTTT.

This chain connects TRBV20-1 to TRBJ2-5; D is perhaps TRBD1 or TRBD2 (5 bases each). With 6 bases removed from V and 7 bases from J, the gap between germline ends came to 18 bases. From germline, CDR1 is DFQATT and CDR2 SNEGSKA (reference sequence). This CDR3 has 13 residues. The CDR3 region is CSAKGPKTGTQYF. CDR3 nucleotides: TGCAGTGCGAAGGGACCCAAAACCGGGACCCAGTACTTC.

The gene calls are TRBV7-9 and TRBJ1-1; the match to TRBD1 covers 7 bases. This CDR3 comprises 14 residues. Germline loops: CDR1 SEHNR, CDR2 FQNEAQ (reference sequence). V lost 5 bases, J lost 5 bases, and 8 bases stayed unmatched. For the CDR3, the DNA is TGTGCCAGCAGCCCTGAACAGGGGAAGACTGAAGCTTTCTTT. It specifies CASSPEQGKTEAFF.

The rearrangement uses TRBV7-3 and TRBJ2-3, with 12 bases fitting TRBD2. The V and J ends lost 5 bases and 1 base, in that order; junction bases with no gene match: 4. Germline CDR1 reads SGHTA; CDR2 reads FQGTGA. The CDR3 extends over 16 amino acids. As DNA, the CDR3 is TGTGCCAGCAGCCCCACTAGCGGGGGGCGCACAGATACGCAGTATTTT. Translating it yields CASSPTSGGRTDTQYF.

V is TRBV11-2 and J is TRBJ2-7; D is tentatively TRBD1 or TRBD2 (5 bases each). With 4 bases removed from V and 12 bases from J, the gap between germline ends came to 19 bases. There are 13 residues in the CDR3. Germline V gene data show CDR1 as SGHAT and CDR2 as FQNNGV. CDR3 amino acids: CASSSQTDPGLYF. The DNA of the CDR3 is TGTGCCAGCAGCTCCCAAACCGACCCGGGGCTGTACTTC.

This CDR3 reads CASSQMKGLADDTQYF. CDR3 nucleotides: TGCGCCAGCAGCCAGATGAAGGGACTAGCGGACGATACGCAGTATTTT. This chain links TRBV4-3 with TRBJ2-3, with 11 positions matching TRBD2. The V segment lost 3 bases and the J segment 6 bases; nucleotides outside the gene matches: 8. Germline values: CDR1 LGHNA, CDR2 YSLEER. CDR3 length: 16 residues.

The chain couples TRBV5-1 to TRBJ1-2; a possible D gene is TRBD1 (5 bases). The CDR3 contains 16 residues. CDR1 is SGHRS and CDR2 is YFSETQ in the germline V gene. V was clipped by 4 bases and J by 4 bases, with 20 bases between them. The CDR3 reads CASSRTAPEGLYGYTF. The CDR3 coding sequence is TGCGCCAGCAGCCGAACCGCACCGGAGGGGCTCTATGGCTACACCTTC.

The sample holds many counts of this clonotype. The chain combines TRBV20-1 with TRBJ2-5; 8 bases line up with TRBD2. V lost 0 bases and J lost 2; bases outside the gene matches: 2. Germline V gene data show CDR1 as DFQATT and CDR2 as SNEGSKA (reference sequence). CDR3 size: 14 residues. CDR3 coding DNA: TGCAGTGCTAGAGAACTAGCGGAGCAAGAGACCCAGTACTTC. Its protein product is CSARELAEQETQYF.

This clonotype was picked up a small number of times. The chain combines TRBV7-4 with TRBJ1-4; possible D gene TRBD1, 5 bases. The CDR3 runs to 16 residues. Germline V lookup: CDR1 SGHVT, CDR2 SQSDAQ. The ends were cut back, 5 bases at V and 6 bases at J, with 19 bases in the middle. The CDR3 DNA sequence: TGTGCCAGCAGCCCCACGGAAGGCCCGGGGGATGAAAAACTGTTTTTT. It yields the protein CASSPTEGPGDEKLFF.

This rearrangement joins TRBV7-9 to TRBJ1-4; 7 bases fit TRBD1. Germline CDR1 is SEHNR and CDR2 is FQNEAQ (reference sequence). Trimming took 4 bases from V and 0 from J; bases not matched to a gene: 5. CDR3 length: 16 amino acids. The CDR3 sequence is CASSWGQRATNEKLFF. In DNA form, the CDR3 reads TGTGCCAGCAGCTGGGGACAGCGAGCAACTAATGAAAAACTGTTTTTT. Variable domain in full (rest from reference TRBV7-9 and TRBJ1-4): DTGVSQNPRHKITKRGQNVTFRCDPISEHNRLYWYRQTLGQGPEFLTYFQNEAQLEKSRLLSDRFSAERPKGSFSTLEIQRTEQGDSAMYLCASSWGQRATNEKLFFGSGTQLSVL.

The chain uses TRBV4-3 and TRBJ2-3, with unresolved D. The V gene's germline CDR1 is LGHNA and CDR2 YSLEER. This CDR3 comprises 17 residues. With 0 bases removed from V and 1 base from J, the gap between germline ends came to 14 bases. The chain's CDR3 is CASSQDGKEPRTDTQYF. The CDR3 bases are TGCGCCAGCAGCCAAGACGGCAAGGAGCCCCGCACAGATACGCAGTATTTT.